One and the same sample provided the 17 T cell receptor beta chains below, sequenced in a study of T cell responses to AZD1222 COVID-19 vaccine. This table comes from immunoSEQ multiplex PCR, and its TCRdb copy is limited to in-frame clones, with some not included. The data show over 120,000 clones, and the top ten clones hold around 2.4%. Sample: peripheral blood. The receptors stem from an adult in good health.

About this clone: One end of the junction is discordant with germline, which a read error may explain. The chain links TRBV7-9 to TRBJ2-7, with TRBD1 matching 7 bases. The CDR3 is 12 residues long. Looked up from germline, CDR1 is SEHNR and CDR2 is FQNEAQ (reference sequence). The CDR3 loop reads CASSSTRDSPDF. In DNA form, the CDR3 reads TGTGCCAGCAGCTCAACTAGGGACAGTCCCGACTTC.

This rearrangement joins TRBV9 to TRBJ1-1; D call uncertain. This CDR3 is 13 amino acids long. Trimming removed 0 bases at V and 4 bases at J, with 7 bases between. Per the germline V gene, CDR1 is SGDLS and CDR2 is YYNGEE. The CDR3 bases are TGTGCCAGCAGCGTAGAAAGAGGCACTGAAGCTTTCTTT. The encoded protein is CASSVERGTEAFF.

The CDR3 DNA reads as TGTGCCAGCGGGTGGCAGCCCCAGCATTTT. This gives the protein CASGWQPQHF. This sequence joins TRBV27 and TRBJ1-5, with no clear D. The germline V gene has CDR1 MNHEY and CDR2 SMNVEV (reference sequence). Trimming left V 8 bases short and J 7 bases short, with 6 bases between. The CDR3 has 10 amino acids.

The genes are TRBV5-1 and TRBJ1-4; TRBD1 aligns across 7 bases. Germline CDR1 SGHRS, CDR2 YFSETQ. The J segment lost 4 bases and the V segment lost 3 bases, leaving 6 bases of the junction unmatched. The CDR3 covers 15 residues. CDR3: CASSWTTGHNEKLFF. The CDR3 bases are TGCGCCAGCAGCTGGACGACAGGGCATAATGAAAAACTGTTTTTT.

The rearrangement links TRBV2 to TRBJ2-3, with D perhaps matching TRBD2 (5 bases). Looked up from germline, CDR1 is SNHLY and CDR2 is FYNNEI. V dropped 2 bases and J dropped 2 bases, with 17 bases sitting between them. The CDR3 spans 17 residues. The CDR3 DNA reads TGTGCCAGCAGTGAAAGGACGCGGGCCAGCTCCACAGATACGCAGTATTTT. This sequence encodes CASSERTRASSTDTQYF. Supplemented by reference TRBV2 and TRBJ2-3, the full variable domain reads EPEVTQTPSHQVTQMGQEVILRCVPISNHLYFYWYRQILGQKVEFLVSFYNNEISEKSEIFDDQFSVERPDGSNFTLKIRSTKLEDSAMYFCASSERTRASSTDTQYFGPGTRLTVL.

V is TRBV29-1 and J is TRBJ2-6; no reliable D call. The V and J ends lost 7 bases and 0 bases respectively, with 7 bases between them. The CDR3 covers 13 residues. Germline loops: CDR1 SQVTM, CDR2 ANQGSEA. CDR3: CSAGISGANVLTF. The CDR3 nucleotides read TGCAGCGCTGGGATCTCTGGGGCCAACGTCCTGACTTTC.

V and J are TRBV12-3 or TRBV12-4 and TRBJ1-4; D uncertain. The CDR3 totals 12 residues. V was clipped by 3 bases and J by 11 bases, with 10 bases between them. The CDR3 loop reads CASSFEPLKLFF. The CDR3 DNA reads as TGTGCCAGCAGTTTCGAGCCGCTTAAACTGTTTTTT.

The chain joins TRBV19 to TRBJ2-5, with D perhaps TRBD1 (6 bases). The CDR3 length is 13 residues. With 8 bases removed from V and 1 base from J, the gap between germline ends came to 11 bases. Germline CDR1 reads LNHDA; CDR2 reads SQIVND (reference sequence). Here the CDR3 reads CASQQGFQETQYF. As DNA, the CDR3 is TGTGCCAGTCAACAGGGATTCCAAGAGACCCAGTACTTC.

This chain connects TRBV28 to TRBJ2-7; TRBD1 agrees at 12 bases. V lost 7 bases to trimming and J lost 6 bases; unmatched junction nucleotides: 10. This CDR3 region has 15 residues. CDR1 and CDR2 (germline): MDHEN, SYDVKM. The CDR3 coding sequence is TGTGCCAGCACGAAGGCCGGGACAGGGGGCCGCGAGCAGTACTTC. Translation gives CASTKAGTGGREQYF.

This chain uses TRBV28 with TRBJ1-3; no clear D gene. Germline V gene lookup returns CDR1 MDHEN and CDR2 SYDVKM. Trimming removed 6 bases from V and 4 bases from J, with 16 bases in between. CDR3 length: 15 residues. The CDR3 is CASRNNRQGGNTIYF. The CDR3 coding sequence is TGTGCCAGCAGGAACAATCGACAAGGCGGAAACACCATATATTTT. Combining the CDR3 with reference TRBV28 and TRBJ1-3 gives the whole variable domain DVKVTQSSRYLVKRTGEKVFLECVQDMDHENMFWYRQDPGLGLRLIYFSYDVKMKEKGDIPEGYSVSREKKERFSLILESASTNQTSMYLCASRNNRQGGNTIYFGEGSWLTVV.

The chain couples TRBV9 to TRBJ1-1, with a weak D call TRBD1 (5 bases). The CDR3 is made up of 15 amino acids. Trimming cost V 3 bases and J 3 bases, with 15 bases left between them. Germline CDR1 is SGDLS and CDR2 is YYNGEE. CDR3 region: CASSAIQAGDTEAFF. The CDR3 DNA follows: TGTGCCAGCAGCGCAATCCAGGCGGGGGACACTGAAGCTTTCTTT.

The chain recombines TRBV28 with TRBJ2-7; no clear D. CDR1 and CDR2 (germline): MDHEN, SYDVKM. The CDR3 runs to 19 residues. The V and J ends lost 3 bases and 3 bases respectively, with 27 bases between them. CDR3 bases: TGTGCCAGCAGTTTTTTTCCCACAAGCACAGTCTACGGTGTCTACGAGCAGTACTTC. This codes for CASSFFPTSTVYGVYEQYF.

The chain links TRBV19 to TRBJ2-5, with 9 bases aligning to TRBD1. V lost 3 bases to trimming and J lost 7 bases; unmatched junction nucleotides: 6. Germline V CDR1 and CDR2: LNHDA, SQIVND (reference sequence). The CDR3 spans 14 residues. The CDR3 region is CASSIWGQGGTQYF. CDR3 DNA sequence: TGTGCCAGTAGTATCTGGGGACAGGGAGGGACCCAGTACTTC.

The CDR3 DNA sequence: TGCGCCAGCAGCTTCACAACTAGCAGGGTTTCATACAATGAGCAGTTCTTC. The encoded protein is CASSFTTSRVSYNEQFF. The chain combines TRBV5-1 with TRBJ2-1; possibly TRBD2 for D (6 bases). The CDR3 totals 17 residues. V dropped 2 bases and J dropped 4 bases, with 19 bases sitting between them. The V gene's germline CDR1 is SGHRS and CDR2 YFSETQ. The full variable domain, rest sourced from reference TRBV5-1 and TRBJ2-1, is KAGVTQTPRYLIKTRGQQVTLSCSPISGHRSVSWYQQTPGQGLQFLFEYFSETQRNKGNFPGRFSGRQFSNSRSEMNVSTLELGDSALYLCASSFTTSRVSYNEQFFGPGTRLTVL.

The chain recombines TRBV6-4 with TRBJ2-1; perhaps TRBD2 as D (6 bases). This CDR3 is built from 13 residues. Germline values: CDR1 MRHNA, CDR2 SNTAGT. With 3 bases removed from V and 4 bases from J, the gap between germline ends came to 7 bases. CDR3 DNA sequence: TGTGCCAGCAGTGAGCGGGAATACAATGAGCAGTTCTTC. Its protein is CASSEREYNEQFF.

The V gene is TRBV5-6, the J gene TRBJ1-5, with unresolved D. Germline CDR1 is SGHDT and CDR2 is YYEEEE. CDR3 length: 13 amino acids. Trimming cost V 4 bases and J 0 bases, with 5 bases left between them. In DNA, the CDR3 is TGTGCCAGCAGCAGGAATAGCAATCAGCCCCAGCATTTT. Protein: CASSRNSNQPQHF.

This sequence joins TRBV19 and TRBJ1-1; 11 bases map to TRBD1. Trimming removed 4 bases from V and 3 bases from J; junction bases left unmatched: 7. The CDR3 contains 16 residues. The germline CDR1 and CDR2 sequences are LNHDA and SQIVND (reference sequence). As DNA, the CDR3 is TGTGCCAGTAGTACTAGACCGGGACAGGGGGACACTGAAGCTTTCTTT. This sequence encodes CASSTRPGQGDTEAFF.